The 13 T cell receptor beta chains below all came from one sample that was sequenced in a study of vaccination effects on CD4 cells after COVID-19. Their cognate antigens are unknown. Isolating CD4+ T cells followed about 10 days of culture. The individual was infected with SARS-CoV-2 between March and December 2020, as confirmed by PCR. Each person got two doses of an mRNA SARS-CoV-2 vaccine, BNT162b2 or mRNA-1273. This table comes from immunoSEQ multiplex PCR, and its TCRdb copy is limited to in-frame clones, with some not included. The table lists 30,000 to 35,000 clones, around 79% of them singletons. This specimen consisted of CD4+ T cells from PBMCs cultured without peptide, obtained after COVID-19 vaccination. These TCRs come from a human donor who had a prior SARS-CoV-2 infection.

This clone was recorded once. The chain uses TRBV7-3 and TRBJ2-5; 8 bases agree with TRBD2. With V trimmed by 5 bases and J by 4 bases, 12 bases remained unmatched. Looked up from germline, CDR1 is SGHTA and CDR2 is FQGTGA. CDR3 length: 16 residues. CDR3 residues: CASSQGAGGRRETQYF. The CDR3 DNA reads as TGTGCCAGCAGCCAAGGGGCGGGGGGACGTCGAGAGACCCAGTACTTC.

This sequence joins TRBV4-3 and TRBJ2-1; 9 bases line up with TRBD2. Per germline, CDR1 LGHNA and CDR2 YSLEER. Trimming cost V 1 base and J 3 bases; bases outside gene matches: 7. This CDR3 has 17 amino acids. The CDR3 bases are TGCGCCAGCAGCCAAGTCGCTAATAGCGGGAGCTACAATGAGCAGTTCTTC. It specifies CASSQVANSGSYNEQFF.

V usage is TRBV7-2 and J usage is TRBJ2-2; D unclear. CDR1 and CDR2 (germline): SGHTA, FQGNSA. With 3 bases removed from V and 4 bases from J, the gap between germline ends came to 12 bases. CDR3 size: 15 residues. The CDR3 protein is CASSLRQHGTGELFF. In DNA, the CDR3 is TGTGCCAGCAGCTTGAGACAACATGGCACCGGGGAGCTGTTTTTT.

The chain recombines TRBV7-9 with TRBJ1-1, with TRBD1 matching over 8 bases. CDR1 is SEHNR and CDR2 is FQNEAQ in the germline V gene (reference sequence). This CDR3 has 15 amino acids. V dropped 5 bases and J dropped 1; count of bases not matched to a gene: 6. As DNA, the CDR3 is TGTGCCAGCAGCCCCTGGACAGGGCAGAACACTGAAGCTTTCTTT. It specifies CASSPWTGQNTEAFF.

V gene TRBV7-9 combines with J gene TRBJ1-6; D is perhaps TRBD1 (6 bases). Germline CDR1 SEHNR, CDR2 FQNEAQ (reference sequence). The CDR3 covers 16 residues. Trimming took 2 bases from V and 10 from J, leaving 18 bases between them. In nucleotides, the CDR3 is TGTGCCAGCAGCTTATCAGGTAGCAGGGGAAACTCACCCCTCCACTTT. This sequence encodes CASSLSGSRGNSPLHF.

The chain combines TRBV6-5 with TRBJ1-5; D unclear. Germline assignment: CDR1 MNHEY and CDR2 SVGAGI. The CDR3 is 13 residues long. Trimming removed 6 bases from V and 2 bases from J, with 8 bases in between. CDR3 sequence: CASSGGGNQPQHF. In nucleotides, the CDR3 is TGTGCCAGCAGCGGCGGTGGCAATCAGCCCCAGCATTTT.

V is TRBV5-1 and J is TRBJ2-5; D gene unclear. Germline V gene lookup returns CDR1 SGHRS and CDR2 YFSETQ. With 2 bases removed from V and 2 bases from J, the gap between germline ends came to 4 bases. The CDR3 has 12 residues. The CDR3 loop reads CASSFSQETQYF. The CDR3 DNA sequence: TGCGCCAGCAGCTTTTCTCAAGAGACCCAGTACTTC.

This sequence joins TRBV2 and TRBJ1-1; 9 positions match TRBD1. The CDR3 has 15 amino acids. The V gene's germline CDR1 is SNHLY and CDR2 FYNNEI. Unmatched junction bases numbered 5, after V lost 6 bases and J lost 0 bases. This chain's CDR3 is CASRDRGYLNTEAFF. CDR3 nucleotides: TGTGCCAGCAGGGACAGGGGCTATTTGAACACTGAAGCTTTCTTT.

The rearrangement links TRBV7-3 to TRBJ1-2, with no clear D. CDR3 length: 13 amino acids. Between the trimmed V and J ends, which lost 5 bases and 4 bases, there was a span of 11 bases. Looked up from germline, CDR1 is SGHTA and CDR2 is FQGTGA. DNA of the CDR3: TGTGCCAGCAGCGTCGGGCACGGCTATGGCTACACCTTC. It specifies CASSVGHGYGYTF. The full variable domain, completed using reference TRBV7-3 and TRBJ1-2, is GAGVSQTPSNKVTEKGKYVELRCDPISGHTALYWYRQSLGQGPEFLIYFQGTGAADDSGLPNDRFFAVRPEGSVSTLKIQRTERGDSAVYLCASSVGHGYGYTFGSGTRLTVV.

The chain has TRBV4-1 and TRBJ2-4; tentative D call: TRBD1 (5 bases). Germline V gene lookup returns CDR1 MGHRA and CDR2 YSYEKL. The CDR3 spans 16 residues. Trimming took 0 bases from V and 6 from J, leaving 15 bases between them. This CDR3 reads CASSQDIRAGSNIQYF. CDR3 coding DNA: TGCGCCAGCAGCCAAGATATCCGGGCAGGGTCAAACATTCAGTACTTC.

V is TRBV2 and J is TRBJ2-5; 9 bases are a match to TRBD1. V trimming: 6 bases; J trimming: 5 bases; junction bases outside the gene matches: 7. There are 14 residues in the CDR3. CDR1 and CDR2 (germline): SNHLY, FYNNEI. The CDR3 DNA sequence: TGTGCCAGCAGCACCGGGACAGGGTGGGAGACCCAGTACTTC. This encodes CASSTGTGWETQYF.

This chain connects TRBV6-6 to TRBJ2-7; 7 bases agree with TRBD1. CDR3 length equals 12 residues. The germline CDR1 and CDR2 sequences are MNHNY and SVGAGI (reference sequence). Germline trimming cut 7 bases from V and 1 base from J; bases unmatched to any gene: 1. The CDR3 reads CASNRGSYEQYF. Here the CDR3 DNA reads TGTGCCAGCAACAGGGGTTCCTACGAGCAGTACTTC.

In DNA, the CDR3 is TGTGCCAGCAGCATGACAGGGGGGGCCGAGCAGTACTTC. It specifies CASSMTGGAEQYF. The chain recombines TRBV27 with TRBJ2-7; 9 nucleotides align to TRBD1. CDR1 and CDR2 (germline): MNHEY, SMNVEV (reference sequence). The ends lost 6 bases at V and 6 bases at J; junction bases unmatched: 6. The CDR3 spans 13 residues.